The clone carrying this T cell receptor (beta chain) was seen just once. Its antigen is currently unknown. This sample stems from a study of shared clonotypes between healthy human individuals. For every subset, genomic DNA was evenly distributed across several immunoSEQ plates. Method: immunoSEQ multiplex PCR; TCRdb's copy keeps in-frame clones and lacks some. The table lists under 1,900,000 clones, 98% of them singletons. Trimming shortened V by 5 bases and J by 0 bases, and 14 bases separated the two germline ends. Germline-derived CDR1 and CDR2 are SGHVS and FQNEAQ. This CDR3 has 15 residues. Study results and caveats: Among donors, clonotype sharing was expected to be affected by sequencing depth. Clonotypes not shared had lower generation probabilities than those common to all four donors.

The chain employs TRBV7-8 and TRBJ2-7; D unclear. The sample comprised naive CD4+ T cells sorted from blood. The subset here: CD45RA+ positively selected. This clonotype originated in a man aged 30-40 years in good health. This chain's CDR3 is CASSPNGGFSYEQYF. The CDR3, as DNA: TGTGCCAGCAGCCCAAATGGTGGGTTCTCCTACGAGCAGTACTTC.